This T cell receptor (beta chain) was sequenced in a study of blood T cell repertoires in COVID-19. The ends were cut back, 3 bases at V and 2 bases at J, with 6 bases in the middle. The V gene's germline CDR1 is SGDLS and CDR2 YYNGEE. The CDR3 runs to 14 residues. This clone was picked up one time. The assay was immunoSEQ multiplex PCR, and TCRdb's table has in-frame clones only and misses some. The repertoire holds more than 25,000 clones, with almost 85% as singletons. This receptor was identified in a man aged 55-75 years with active COVID-19. J is TRBJ2-6 and V is TRBV9; the D gene is possibly TRBD2 (5 bases). Sequencing used peripheral blood. CDR3 nucleotide sequence: TGTGCCAGCAGCGCCGGGACTGGGGCCAACGTCCTGACTTTC. Amino acids: CASSAGTGANVLTF.